Presented here are 15 T cell receptor beta chains from one specimen sequenced in a study of blood T cell repertoires in COVID-19. The method was immunoSEQ multiplex PCR; TCRdb's version includes in-frame clones alone and lacks a portion of them. The sample shows 250,000 to 350,000 clones, about 89% of them seen only once. The sample taken for sequencing was peripheral blood. These receptor sequences come from a woman aged 45 to 65 who had recovered from COVID-19.

The chain joins TRBV7-2 to TRBJ2-2; D call uncertain. Germline values: CDR1 SGHTA, CDR2 FQGNSA. The CDR3 sequence is 14 residues long. V shed 1 base and J shed 5 bases, with 8 bases lying between them. CDR3 sequence (DNA): TGTGCCAGCAGCTTAGTCTCCTTTACCGGGGAGCTGTTTTTT. It translates to CASSLVSFTGELFF.

V gene TRBV20-1 combines with J gene TRBJ2-3; 7 bases fit TRBD2. Germline V gene data show CDR1 as DFQATT and CDR2 as SNEGSKA (reference sequence). The J segment lost 5 bases and the V segment lost 7 bases, leaving 3 bases of the junction unmatched. CDR3 length equals 11 residues. The CDR3 DNA sequence: TGCAGTGTTGAGCGGGGAGATACGCAGTATTTT. Protein product: CSVERGDTQYF.

J is TRBJ1-2 and V is TRBV5-6; D is unresolved. The CDR3 contains 15 residues. V was clipped by 4 bases and J by 0 bases, with 13 bases between them. Per germline, CDR1 SGHDT and CDR2 YYEEEE. CDR3 DNA sequence: TGTGCCAGCAGCAGATGGTACTTCGCTAACTATGGCTACACCTTC. Translating gives CASSRWYFANYGYTF.

The chain combines TRBV2 with TRBJ1-5; D call uncertain. V lost 7 bases, J lost 4 bases, and 11 bases lay in between. Germline CDR1 is SNHLY and CDR2 is FYNNEI. This CDR3 has 13 residues. The DNA for the CDR3 is TGTGCCAGCAAAAGAGGCAGTAATCAGCCCCAGCATTTT. Amino acids: CASKRGSNQPQHF.

This chain joins TRBV27 and TRBJ2-7, with 8 bases matching TRBD1. V was pared by 5 bases and J by 7 bases, with 1 base of the junction left unmatched. CDR1 MNHEY and CDR2 SMNVEV come from the germline V gene (reference sequence). CDR3 length: 11 residues. CDR3 sequence: CASSQGAEQYF. CDR3 DNA sequence: TGTGCCAGCAGTCAGGGGGCTGAGCAGTACTTC.

This chain connects TRBV30 to TRBJ1-2; D remains unclear. Trimming removed 4 bases from V and 7 bases from J, with 16 bases in between. Per the germline V gene, CDR1 is GTSNPN and CDR2 is SVGIG (reference sequence). The CDR3 sequence is 13 residues long. CDR3 sequence reads: CAWTSLLVSGYTF. DNA of the CDR3: TGTGCCTGGACGTCACTGTTAGTGTCTGGCTACACCTTC.

This clone was recorded a few times. V and J are TRBV30 and TRBJ1-5, with 8 bases lining up with TRBD1. Looked up from germline, CDR1 is GTSNPN and CDR2 is SVGIG (reference sequence). The CDR3 covers 13 residues. Losses at the gene ends were 5 bases for V and 4 bases for J; bases not matched to a gene: 4. For the CDR3, the DNA is TGTGCCTGGGCCCGACAGGGGAATCAGCCCCAGCATTTT. Translation gives CAWARQGNQPQHF.

The genes are TRBV28 and TRBJ2-7; 10 nucleotides line up with TRBD1. The V gene end was trimmed by 5 bases and the J gene end by 3 bases; junction bases not matched to a gene: 7. CDR1 is MDHEN and CDR2 is SYDVKM in the germline V gene. The CDR3 is 15 residues long. This CDR3 is CASSTPGQGFYEQYF. As DNA, the CDR3 is TGTGCCAGCAGTACCCCGGGACAGGGGTTCTACGAGCAGTACTTC.

The CDR3 coding sequence is TGTGCCAGCTCACCCGGGACAGCGAACACTGAAGCTTTCTTT. Encoded protein: CASSPGTANTEAFF. This chain joins TRBV18 and TRBJ1-1; 7 nucleotides agree with TRBD1. This CDR3 has 14 residues. Germline loops: CDR1 KGHSH, CDR2 LQKENI. V shed 3 bases, J shed 1 base, and the junction held 2 bases outside the gene matches.

The V call is TRBV28, the J call TRBJ1-4; D is unresolved. The CDR3 is 12 amino acids. Per the germline V gene, CDR1 is MDHEN and CDR2 is SYDVKM. Trimming took 7 bases from V and 5 from J, leaving 8 bases between them. This CDR3 reads CASTAGNEKLFF. CDR3 nucleotides: TGTGCCAGCACGGCGGGAAATGAAAAACTGTTTTTT.

J is TRBJ2-2 and V is TRBV12-5; TRBD2 matches 10 bases. The CDR3 length is 19 residues. V shed 3 bases, J shed 4 bases, and the junction held 14 bases outside the gene matches. Looked up from germline, CDR1 is LGHNT and CDR2 is FRNRAP. The CDR3 sequence is CASGFWSIAGGYGTGELFF. The CDR3 DNA follows: TGTGCTAGTGGTTTTTGGTCCATAGCGGGAGGTTATGGCACCGGGGAGCTGTTTTTT.

The chain links TRBV27 to TRBJ1-4; a possible D gene is TRBD1 (6 bases). CDR1 is MNHEY and CDR2 is SMNVEV in the germline V gene (reference sequence). The CDR3 is made up of 15 amino acids. V was trimmed by 5 bases and J by 6 bases, leaving 16 bases between them. CDR3 DNA: TGTGCCAGCAGTACCCGGGGGAGGGGGTATGAAAAACTGTTTTTT. Encoded protein: CASSTRGRGYEKLFF. Full variable domain (outside the CDR3, taken from reference TRBV27 and TRBJ1-4): EAQVTQNPRYLITVTGKKLTVTCSQNMNHEYMSWYRQDPGLGLRQIYYSMNVEVTDKGDVPEGYKVSRKEKRNFPLILESPSPNQTSLYFCASSTRGRGYEKLFFGSGTQLSVL.

This clone was seen more than once but under ten times. V and J are TRBV6-2 or TRBV6-3 and TRBJ2-3; TRBD2 matches at 7 bases. This CDR3 comprises 19 residues. Germline CDR1 MNHEY, CDR2 SVGEGT. The trim removed 6 bases at V and 5 bases at J, leaving 23 bases unmatched. CDR3 in DNA: TGTGCCAGCAGCGTCGTCGGGGCGAGCGGGGTACCCCGGGGAGATACGCAGTATTTT. It is translated as CASSVVGASGVPRGDTQYF.

The chain carries TRBV4-2 and TRBJ2-3, with 14 bases identical to TRBD2. J gave up 5 bases and V 3 bases, and 19 bases lay outside the gene matches. CDR1 and CDR2 from the germline V gene are LGHNA and YNFKEQ. The CDR3 extends over 21 amino acids. The chain's CDR3 is CASSHDSPTSGRAGYEDTQYF. The CDR3 DNA is TGTGCCAGCAGCCACGACTCCCCGACTAGCGGGAGGGCCGGTTATGAAGATACGCAGTATTTT.

J is TRBJ2-7 and V is TRBV13; tentative D call: TRBD2 (5 bases). The CDR3 is 13 residues long. CDR1 PRHDT and CDR2 FYEKMQ come from the germline V gene (reference sequence). With 3 bases removed from V and 6 bases from J, the gap between germline ends came to 12 bases. CDR3 sequence: CASSLRGLGEQYF. CDR3 DNA: TGTGCCAGCAGCTTGAGAGGGTTAGGCGAGCAGTACTTC.